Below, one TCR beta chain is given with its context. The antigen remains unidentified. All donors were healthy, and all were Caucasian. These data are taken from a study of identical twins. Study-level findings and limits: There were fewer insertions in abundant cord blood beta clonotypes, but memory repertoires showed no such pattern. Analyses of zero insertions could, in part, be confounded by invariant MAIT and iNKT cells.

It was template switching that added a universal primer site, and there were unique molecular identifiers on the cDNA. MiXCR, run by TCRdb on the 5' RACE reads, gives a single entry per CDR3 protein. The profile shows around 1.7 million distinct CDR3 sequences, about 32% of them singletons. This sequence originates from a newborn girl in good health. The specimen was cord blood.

The CDR3 nucleotides read TGTGCCAGCAGTGAATTCGGCTCAGTTTCCTATAATTCACCCCTCCACTTT. It encodes CASSEFGSVSYNSPLHF. The rearrangement joins TRBV2 to TRBJ1-6; D is uncertain. Deletions cut 2 bases from V and 1 base from J, with 12 bases between. In germline, CDR1 is SNHLY, CDR2 FYNNEI. The CDR3 is 17 amino acids.